These 29 T cell receptor beta chains originate from one sample sequenced in a study of T cells in women clearing cervical HPV infection. The data were produced by immunoSEQ multiplex PCR, yet TCRdb's version contains in-frame clones alone and is incomplete. The table for this sample gives around 28,000 clones. The specimen sequenced was blood buffy coat. These receptor sequences come from a woman between 18 and 69 years old with a cervical HPV16 infection that either progressed to CIN3+ or cleared (not recorded which).

Concerning this clone itself: The CDR3 goes on 3 residues after the read ends, and that part is filled in from the germline J gene. The V gene is TRBV18, the J gene TRBJ2-1; 11 nucleotides agree with TRBD2. Per germline, CDR1 KGHSH and CDR2 LQKENI. V was pared by 6 bases and J by 0 bases, with 7 bases of the junction left unmatched. This CDR3 is built from 17 residues. CDR3 bases read: TGTGCCAGCTCGGGGGGGACTAGCGGTAGCTCCTACAATGAG. It encodes CASSGGTSGSSYNE. The entire CDR3 sequence reads CASSGGTSGSSYNEQFF.

Points on this clone: The CDR3 extends 3 residues past the end of the read, so its final part is completed from the germline J gene. The J gene is TRBJ1-2, the V gene TRBV7-6, with a weak D call TRBD1 (5 bases). CDR1 SGHVS and CDR2 FNYEAQ come from the germline V gene. This CDR3 comprises 18 residues. CDR3 loop: CASSLKVPSAGGFDTYTF. The part of the CDR3 DNA that was read is TGTGCCAGCAGCTTAAAGGTGCCCTCAGCGGGGGGGTTTGATACC. Full variable domain (outside the CDR3, taken from reference TRBV7-6 and TRBJ1-2): GAGVSQSPRYKVTKRGQDVALRCDPISGHVSLYWYRQALGQGPEFLTYFNYEAQQDKSGLPNDRFSAERPEGSISTLTIQRTEQRDSAMYRCASSLKVPSAGGFDTYTFGSGTRLTVV.

A remark on this clone: The sequenced fragment ends 3 residues before the CDR3 boundary, so the rest is inferred from the germline J gene. This sequence joins TRBV5-5 and TRBJ1-1, with 10 bases that match TRBD1. Germline assignment: CDR1 SGHKS and CDR2 YYEKEE (reference sequence). V shed 4 bases, J shed 0 bases, and the junction held 0 bases outside the gene matches. The CDR3 has 14 amino acids. The part of the CDR3 DNA that was read is TGTGCCAGCAGCGACAGGGGGCTGAACACTGAA. It encodes CASSDRGLNTE. The whole CDR3 protein reads CASSDRGLNTEAFF.

The CDR3: CAISESNRGLGGYTF. The CDR3 DNA, read in part, is TGTGCCATCAGTGAGTCGAACAGGGGGCTGGGCGGC. The rearrangement joins TRBV10-3 to TRBJ1-2; 9 bases are a match to TRBD1. The observed sequence ends 3 residues before the CDR3 terminus, with the missing tail filled in from the germline J gene. The germline gives CDR1 ENHRY, CDR2 SYGVKD. The CDR3 length is 15 residues.

On this clone: The CDR3 end is not reached by the read, which stops 3 residues before it; the germline J gene fills it in. This chain links TRBV2 with TRBJ1-5; possible D gene TRBD1, 5 bases. Germline V gene lookup returns CDR1 SNHLY and CDR2 FYNNEI. The V end lost 6 bases, the J end lost 0 bases, and 9 bases lay between the germline ends. This CDR3 is built from 14 residues. The DNA read from the CDR3 is TGTGCCAGCAGGAGGGACTTTAGCAATCAGCCC. It specifies CASRRDFSNQP. The whole CDR3 protein is CASRRDFSNQPQHF.

As for this clone: The observed sequence ends 3 residues before the CDR3 terminus, with the missing tail filled in from the germline J gene. The V and J genes are TRBV30 and TRBJ1-2, with 12 bases matching TRBD1. Germline-derived CDR1 and CDR2 are GTSNPN and SVGIG (reference sequence). The CDR3 is made up of 15 amino acids. The CDR3 protein is CAWSVGTGGTDTYTF. The part of the CDR3 DNA that was read is TGTGCCTGGAGTGTAGGGACAGGGGGCACAGATACC. The variable domain in full, with the rest retrieved from reference TRBV30 and TRBJ1-2, is SQTIHQWPATLVQPVGSPLSLECTVEGTSNPNLYWYRQAAGRGLQLLFYSVGIGQISSEVPQNLSASRPQDRQFILSSKKLLLSDSGFYLCAWSVGTGGTDTYTFGSGTRLTVV.

To note about this clone: The CDR3 goes on 3 residues after the read ends, and that part is filled in from the germline J gene. The chain couples TRBV12-3 or TRBV12-4 to TRBJ1-4; 7 nucleotides agree with TRBD1. The CDR3 is 15 residues long. The trim removed 5 bases at V and 4 bases at J, leaving 7 bases unmatched. The sequenced CDR3 bases are TGTGCCAGCAGTAACAACAGGGGTAATAATGAAAAA. Protein: CASSNNRGNNEK. From start to end, the CDR3 is CASSNNRGNNEKLFF.

Of note for this clone: Coverage ceases 3 residues before the CDR3 finishes, and the germline J gene fills in the end. V is TRBV19 and J is TRBJ2-4; perhaps TRBD1 as D (6 bases). The length of the CDR3 is 13 residues. Germline CDR1 and CDR2: LNHDA and SQIVND (reference sequence). The CDR3 loop is CASSSWDTDGQYF. CDR3 DNA (partial): TGTGCCAGTAGTAGCTGGGACACAGATGGT.

Remarks on this clone: The read ends 3 residues shy of where the CDR3 ends; the end is completed using the germline J gene. The rearrangement uses TRBV19 and TRBJ1-5; 7 nucleotides line up with TRBD1. CDR1 is LNHDA, CDR2 SQIVND, per germline (reference sequence). V was clipped by 3 bases and J by 1 base; unmatched bases: 9. The CDR3 is made up of 17 amino acids. The CDR3 region is CASSIRDRKDSNQPQHF. The CDR3 bases that were read are TGTGCCAGTAGTATCCGGGACAGAAAAGACAGCAATCAGCCC.

As for this clone: The read halts 3 residues ahead of the CDR3 end, with the missing end drawn from the germline J gene. V gene TRBV13 combines with J gene TRBJ2-3; the match to TRBD2 covers 11 bases. CDR3 size: 17 residues. The germline V gene has CDR1 PRHDT and CDR2 FYEKMQ (reference sequence). The junction had 12 bases not matched to a gene; V was cut back by 5 bases and J by 5 bases. The CDR3 loop is CASSASLAGGFGDTQYF. The sequenced part of the CDR3 DNA is TGTGCCAGCAGCGCCAGCCTAGCGGGAGGATTTGGAGATACG. The full variable domain, its missing parts supplied by reference TRBV13 and TRBJ2-3, is AAGVIQSPRHLIKEKRETATLKCYPIPRHDTVYWYQQGPGQDPQFLISFYEKMQSDKGSIPDRFSAQQFSDYHSELNMSSLELGDSALYFCASSASLAGGFGDTQYFGPGTRLTVL.

On this clone: The CDR3 extends 3 residues past the end of the read, so its final part is completed from the germline J gene. The chain couples TRBV10-3 to TRBJ2-3; 9 nucleotides align to TRBD2. Germline V gene sequence: CDR1 ENHRY, CDR2 SYGVKD. The ends lost 2 bases at V and 5 bases at J; junction bases unmatched: 2. The CDR3 totals 14 residues. The sequenced CDR3 bases are TGTGCCATCAGTGAGCAAGCGGGGGGAGATACG. Amino acids: CAISEQAGGDT. The whole CDR3 reads CAISEQAGGDTQYF.

To note about this clone: The read terminates 3 residues before the CDR3 end, so the remaining end is supplied by the germline J gene. The gene calls are TRBV11-2 and TRBJ2-1; D may match TRBD1 or TRBD2 (7 bases each). Per germline, CDR1 SGHAT and CDR2 FQNNGV. The CDR3 has 14 amino acids. V was pared by 8 bases and J by 8 bases, with 19 bases between. This chain's CDR3 is CASGGEGARYEQFF. The covered CDR3 bases are TGTGCCAGCGGAGGGGAGGGGGCCAGGTATGAG.

Worth noting for this clone: The read gets to within 3 residues of the CDR3 end, and the germline J gene fills in the rest. This sequence joins TRBV19 and TRBJ2-3; 9 bases line up with TRBD2. The V gene's germline CDR1 is LNHDA and CDR2 SQIVND (reference sequence). The CDR3 length is 16 residues. With V trimmed by 0 bases and J by 5 bases, 6 bases remained unmatched. CDR3 bases read: TGTGCCAGTAGTATAGATCTGCGGGGGGGGAAAGATACG. As protein: CASSIDLRGGKDT. The entire CDR3 is CASSIDLRGGKDTQYF.

Concerning this clone itself: The read ends 3 residues early relative to the CDR3; the germline J gene fills the gap. V usage is TRBV19 and J usage is TRBJ2-3; 7 nucleotides agree with TRBD2. The CDR3 is 16 residues long. Germline V lookup: CDR1 LNHDA, CDR2 SQIVND (reference sequence). CDR3 residues: CASSAKGTTGNQPQYF. The covered CDR3 bases are TGTGCCAGTAGTGCCAAGGGGACTACTGGCAATCAGCCG.

With respect to this clone: The CDR3 end is not reached by the read, which stops 3 residues before it; the germline J gene fills it in. The chain combines TRBV11-2 with TRBJ1-1; unclear D gene. V was shortened by 1 base and J by 1 base, with 4 bases between the two germline ends. This CDR3 is built from 13 residues. CDR1 is SGHAT and CDR2 is FQNNGV in the germline V gene. The chain's CDR3 is CASSLVENTEAFF. The CDR3 bases that were read are TGTGCCAGCAGCTTAGTAGAGAACACTGAA.

Concerning this clone itself: The DNA ends 3 residues before the CDR3 does, and the rest of the CDR3 is filled in from the germline J gene. This chain uses TRBV7-2 with TRBJ1-5; 9 bases map to TRBD1. J gave up 6 bases and V 2 bases, and 5 bases lay outside the gene matches. Germline V gene sequence: CDR1 SGHTA, CDR2 FQGNSA. This CDR3 is 15 amino acids long. Incomplete CDR3 DNA: TGTGCCAGCAGCTTAACCGGGACAGGGACTCAGCCC. It translates to CASSLTGTGTQP. The full-length CDR3 reads as CASSLTGTGTQPQHF.

In regard to this clone: The DNA ends 3 residues before the CDR3 does, and the rest of the CDR3 is filled in from the germline J gene. V is TRBV19 and J is TRBJ2-3; D unresolved. The CDR3 contains 15 residues. Germline CDR1 reads LNHDA; CDR2 reads SQIVND (reference sequence). The covered CDR3 bases are TGTGCCAGTAGTATACTACATTATAGCAATCAGCCG. Translation gives CASSILHYSNQP. From start to end, the CDR3 is CASSILHYSNQPQYF. The variable domain in full, completed from reference TRBV19 and TRBJ2-3, reads DGGITQSPKYLFRKEGQNVTLSCEQNLNHDAMYWYRQDPGQGLRLIYYSQIVNDFQKGDIAEGYSVSREKKESFPLTVTSAQKNPTAFYLCASSILHYSNQPQYFGPGTRLTVL.

Remarks on this clone: The read ends 3 residues early relative to the CDR3; the germline J gene fills the gap. The chain joins TRBV10-3 to TRBJ1-4; the D gene is possibly TRBD1 (6 bases). CDR3 length: 14 amino acids. Germline loops: CDR1 ENHRY, CDR2 SYGVKD. V gave up 5 bases and J gave up 3 bases, with 10 bases separating them. The chain's CDR3 is CAISQTGANEKLFF. CDR3 DNA, as far as it was read: TGTGCCATCAGTCAGACAGGAGCTAATGAAAAA.

A word on this clone: The CDR3 goes on 3 residues after the read ends, and that part is filled in from the germline J gene. The gene calls are TRBV12-3 or TRBV12-4 and TRBJ2-7; possible D gene TRBD2, 5 bases. The length of the CDR3 is 13 residues. V was trimmed by 3 bases and J by 3 bases, leaving 9 bases between them. Partial CDR3 DNA: TGTGCCAGCAGTTTGACTACCCTCTACGAG. This translates into CASSLTTLYE. The CDR3 as a whole reads CASSLTTLYEQYF.

On this clone itself: The read halts 3 residues ahead of the CDR3 end, with the missing end drawn from the germline J gene. V usage is TRBV4-1 and J usage is TRBJ2-5; D might be TRBD2 (6 bases). Germline-derived CDR1 and CDR2 are MGHRA and YSYEKL. V was clipped by 3 bases and J by 2 bases, with 16 bases between them. CDR3 size: 16 residues. Here the CDR3 reads CASSHRLGDRQETQYF. The CDR3 DNA, read in part, is TGCGCCAGCAGCCACCGACTAGGGGATCGACAAGAGACC.

CDR3 DNA, as far as it was read: TGCAGTGCTAGTATCGCTAGCGGGGATCGAGAGACC. The encoded protein is CSASIASGDRET. The full CDR3 reads CSASIASGDRETQYF. The chain links TRBV20-1 to TRBJ2-5; 9 bases are shared with TRBD2. The read terminates 3 residues ahead of where the CDR3 ends, so the germline J gene completes it. Trimming removed 3 bases from V and 4 bases from J; junction bases left unmatched: 9. CDR3 length: 15 amino acids. CDR1 and CDR2 (germline): DFQATT, SNEGSKA (reference sequence).

As for this clone: The read ends 3 residues early relative to the CDR3; the germline J gene fills the gap. The rearrangement joins TRBV7-2 to TRBJ2-2, with a tentative D call TRBD1 (6 bases). The CDR3 spans 13 residues. CDR1 SGHTA and CDR2 FQGNSA come from the germline V gene. CDR3: CASRSRGNSPLFF. CDR3 bases read: TGTGCCAGCAGGTCCAGGGGCAATTCACCG.

A word on this clone: The CDR3 goes on 3 residues after the read ends, and that part is filled in from the germline J gene. This CDR3 is also generated by other DNA sequences in the sample. The gene calls are TRBV19 and TRBJ1-3; D remains ambiguous. The CDR3 is made up of 12 amino acids. Germline CDR1 is LNHDA and CDR2 is SQIVND (reference sequence). The CDR3 DNA, read in part, is TGTGCCACTAAGTATTCTGGTAACTCT. This encodes CATKYSGNS. The entire CDR3 sequence reads CATKYSGNSIYF.

To note about this clone: The sequenced fragment ends 3 residues before the CDR3 boundary, so the rest is inferred from the germline J gene. The chain has TRBV29-1 and TRBJ2-4, with 8 bases lining up with TRBD1. The junction had 5 bases not matched to a gene; V was cut back by 1 base and J by 0 bases. CDR3 length: 16 residues. CDR1 is SQVTM and CDR2 is ANQGSEA in the germline V gene. CDR3 sequence: CSVEGQGTLAKNIQYF. Partial CDR3 DNA: TGCAGCGTTGAAGGACAGGGGACTTTAGCCAAAAACATT.

The CDR3 DNA, read in part, is TGTGCCATCAGTGAGTCAGGCCTCTCTAGCTCTGGGGCCAACGTC. Protein sequence: CAISESGLSSSGANV. The whole CDR3 sequence is CAISESGLSSSGANVLTF. The chain links TRBV10-3 to TRBJ2-6, with D hard to call. Read sequence stops 3 residues before the CDR3 end, and the germline J gene provides the missing end. Per germline, CDR1 ENHRY and CDR2 SYGVKD. Trimming took off 0 bases at V and 0 bases at J, with 12 bases between the two ends. CDR3 length equals 18 residues.

A remark on this clone: The read halts 3 residues ahead of the CDR3 end, with the missing end drawn from the germline J gene. V gene TRBV19 combines with J gene TRBJ1-4, with D perhaps matching TRBD1 (6 bases). CDR3 size: 17 residues. Germline V gene data show CDR1 as LNHDA and CDR2 as SQIVND (reference sequence). The CDR3 bases that were read are TGTGCCAGCAACAACCCCCCAGGACAGTCTGCAGATTCACCA. Protein: CASNNPPGQSADSP. The whole CDR3 reads CASNNPPGQSADSPLFF.

Details on this clone: The CDR3 is cut off 3 residues early in the read; its end comes from the germline J gene. This chain links TRBV19 with TRBJ1-4, with a tentative D call TRBD1 (5 bases). The length of the CDR3 is 15 residues. The germline V gene has CDR1 LNHDA and CDR2 SQIVND (reference sequence). CDR3 DNA (partial): TGTGCCAGTAGTATGGGCGGAAGGGGAAGGTCACCA. This codes for CASSMGGRGRSP. The CDR3 as a whole reads CASSMGGRGRSPLFF.

Details on this clone: The read ends 3 residues shy of where the CDR3 ends; the end is completed using the germline J gene. The V gene is TRBV19, the J gene TRBJ1-2, with 8 positions matching TRBD1. This CDR3 comprises 14 residues. Germline V gene data show CDR1 as LNHDA and CDR2 as SQIVND (reference sequence). Here the CDR3 reads CASSGRTGPYDYTF. CDR3 DNA, as far as it was read: TGTGCCAGTAGTGGTCGGACAGGGCCCTACGAC.

The CDR3 DNA, read in part, is TGTGCCTGCGTCCGAGATTTACATAATTCACCG. Encoded protein: CACVRDLHNSP. The full-length CDR3 reads as CACVRDLHNSPLFF. The J gene is TRBJ2-2, the V gene TRBV30; D is unresolved. The read comes to an end 3 residues before the CDR3 does, leaving the germline J gene to fill in the end. CDR3 size: 14 residues. The germline V gene has CDR1 GTSNPN and CDR2 SVGIG (reference sequence). Full variable domain (outside the CDR3, taken from reference TRBV30 and TRBJ2-2): SQTIHQWPATLVQPVGSPLSLECTVEGTSNPNLYWYRQAAGRGLQLLFYSVGIGQISSEVPQNLSASRPQDRQFILSSKKLLLSDSGFYLCACVRDLHNSPLFFGEGSRLTVL.